Listed here are 15 T cell receptor beta chains from one sample, sequenced in a study of T cell repertoires in cytomegalovirus infection. Antigen specificity for these receptors is unknown. TCRdb re-analysed the reads in MiXCR, keeping a single row per CDR3 protein. The sample contains roughly 500,000 distinct CDR3 sequences, more than 30% of which appear only once. This sample comprised cultured PBMCs, obtained from culture after CMV antigen stimulation. These TCRs come from a human donor in good health (CMV status not recorded). Some clones in this sample may be carry-over from other donors' samples.

This clonotype appeared many times. The rearrangement joins TRBV12-3 or TRBV12-4 to TRBJ1-1; TRBD1 matches at 7 bases. This CDR3 comprises 13 residues. J was trimmed by 6 bases and V by 3 bases; bases with no gene match: 4. This CDR3 is CASSFNQGAEAFF. DNA for the CDR3: TGTGCCAGCAGTTTTAACCAGGGGGCTGAAGCTTTCTTT.

This clonotype was seen at least ten times. The chain combines TRBV7-8 with TRBJ2-7; 10 bases fit TRBD1. V shed 5 bases, J shed 7 bases, and the junction held 5 bases outside the gene matches. CDR1 is SGHVS, CDR2 FQNEAQ, per germline. This CDR3 contains 13 residues. In DNA, the CDR3 is TGTGCCAGCAGCCCCGACAGGGGGCGAGAGCAGTACTTC. It encodes CASSPDRGREQYF.

The chain carries TRBV27 and TRBJ1-5; D may be TRBD1 (5 bases). CDR3 size: 13 residues. V was pared by 3 bases and J by 6 bases, with 9 bases between. CDR1 and CDR2 from the germline V gene are MNHEY and SMNVEV (reference sequence). The CDR3 bases are TGTGCCAGCAGTTTCAGGGAGGCTCAGCCCCAGCATTTT. As protein: CASSFREAQPQHF.

Concerning this clonotype: An end of the junction differs from the germline gene, which may be a read error. This rearrangement joins TRBV24-1 to TRBJ2-2, with 7 bases that match TRBD1. This CDR3 comprises 19 residues. Germline CDR1 is KGHDR and CDR2 is SFDVKD. CDR3 in amino acids: CATSARQGSLWVNTRELFF. CDR3 sequence (DNA): TGTGCCACCAGCGCCCGACAGGGATCCCTCTGGGTGAACACCCGGGAGCTGTTTTTT.

The rearrangement links TRBV19 to TRBJ1-1; D is ambiguous. This CDR3 has 14 residues. Germline V gene data show CDR1 as LNHDA and CDR2 as SQIVND (reference sequence). V lost 4 bases, J lost 10 bases, and 19 bases lay in between. The chain's CDR3 is CASSNPPVPRGAFF. DNA of the CDR3: TGTGCCAGTAGTAACCCCCCAGTCCCCCGTGGAGCTTTCTTT.

This clonotype turned up a few times. V gene TRBV4-2 combines with J gene TRBJ1-4; D is ambiguous. Trimming cost V 0 bases and J 3 bases, with 5 bases left between them. Germline CDR1 is LGHNA and CDR2 is YNFKEQ. The CDR3 length is 14 residues. The DNA of the CDR3 is TGTGCCAGCAGCCAAGAAAAAGCTAATGAAAAACTGTTTTTT. It yields the protein CASSQEKANEKLFF.

This clonotype showed up just a few times. The rearrangement joins TRBV7-2 to TRBJ2-7; no firm D call. The germline V gene has CDR1 SGHTA and CDR2 FQGNSA. CDR3 length equals 15 residues. Trimming stripped 1 base from V and 1 base from J, with 11 bases between. The CDR3 coding sequence is TGTGCCAGCAGCTTAGGGCCAGGCACATCCTACGAGCAGTACGTC. Its translation: CASSLGPGTSYEQYV.

The J gene is TRBJ2-2, the V gene TRBV6-6; D might be TRBD2 (6 bases). V lost 7 bases, J lost 0 bases, and 12 bases lay in between. The germline V gene encodes CDR1 MNHNY and CDR2 SVGAGI (reference sequence). The CDR3 length is 15 residues. The CDR3 sequence is CASKTGTPNTGELFF. In DNA, the CDR3 is TGTGCCAGCAAGACCGGGACTCCGAACACCGGGGAGCTGTTTTTT.

This clonotype was seen only a few times. The chain links TRBV7-6 to TRBJ2-7; 9 bases are shared with TRBD1. J gave up 5 bases and V 5 bases, and 7 bases lay outside the gene matches. Germline V gene lookup returns CDR1 SGHVS and CDR2 FNYEAQ. The CDR3 is 14 amino acids. CDR3 bases: TGTGCCAGCAGCCCGGGACAGGGAATCAACGAGCAGTACTTC. It encodes CASSPGQGINEQYF.

The rearrangement uses TRBV6-5 and TRBJ2-7, with D possibly TRBD2 on 5 matching bases. V was clipped by 0 bases and J by 2 bases, with 8 bases between them. The CDR3 sequence is 14 residues long. CDR1 and CDR2 from the germline V gene are MNHEY and SVGAGI. The CDR3 DNA sequence: TGTGCCAGCAGTTACTCGAGGGAGCCCTACGAGCAGTACGTC. Translating gives CASSYSREPYEQYV.

This clonotype was seen only a few times. The rearrangement uses TRBV11-2 and TRBJ2-3, with 7 positions matching TRBD2. Unmatched junction bases numbered 2, after V lost 2 bases and J lost 0 bases. This CDR3 spans 15 amino acids. Germline lookup yields CDR1 SGHAT and CDR2 FQNNGV. The CDR3: CASSLSGVSTDTQYF. CDR3 in DNA: TGTGCCAGCAGCTTAAGCGGGGTCAGCACAGATACGCAGTATTTT.

V gene TRBV10-3 combines with J gene TRBJ2-1, with D unresolved. V was pared by 6 bases and J by 5 bases, with 11 bases between. CDR1 and CDR2 from the germline V gene are ENHRY and SYGVKD. The CDR3 is 13 amino acids. CDR3: CAIRRSPDNEQFF. For the CDR3, the DNA is TGTGCCATCAGACGGAGCCCCGACAATGAGCAGTTCTTC.

This clonotype was found once. The chain is built from TRBV4-2 and TRBJ2-7, with 8 bases lining up with TRBD1. J was trimmed by 2 bases and V by 3 bases; bases with no gene match: 12. CDR3 size: 17 residues. The germline CDR1 and CDR2 sequences are LGHNA and YNFKEQ. The CDR3 sequence: CASSHERQGTGPYEQYF. The CDR3 nucleotides read TGTGCCAGCAGCCATGAAAGGCAGGGGACAGGACCCTACGAGCAGTACTTC.

The rearrangement links TRBV10-3 to TRBJ1-2, with D possibly being TRBD1 (5 bases). The CDR3 sequence is 17 residues long. Trimming cost V 10 bases and J 0 bases, with 24 bases left between them. Germline V gives CDR1 ENHRY, CDR2 SYGVKD. The CDR3 spells CATTGYRSLPANYGYTF. CDR3 nucleotides: TGTGCCACCACAGGCTACAGGAGTCTTCCAGCTAACTATGGCTACACCTTC.

The chain uses TRBV7-6 and TRBJ1-5; D gene uncertain. With 2 bases removed from V and 7 bases from J, the gap between germline ends came to 12 bases. CDR1 and CDR2 from the germline V gene are SGHVS and FNYEAQ. The CDR3 is 14 amino acids. CDR3 in amino acids: CASSLIGGTQPQHF. DNA for the CDR3: TGTGCCAGCAGCTTAATAGGAGGAACGCAGCCCCAGCATTTT.